The clone carrying this T cell receptor (beta chain) was detected a few times. Treatment of the sample: oral pan-JAK inhibitor, 5-10 mg twice daily. After isolation, RNA underwent reverse transcription to generate cDNA as the sequencing template. TCRdb's table, derived via immunoSEQ multiplex PCR, lists solely in-frame clones and lacks some. Of roughly 190,000 clones in the sample, less than 65% were seen once. The data were obtained in a study of CD8+ T cells in alopecia areata. The clonotype was recovered from a human donor with alopecia areata. This sample comprised CD4+ T cells sorted from blood, obtained at week 24, from a patient treated with tofacitinib.

The CDR3 loop is CASSLAARGGVGNEQFF. CDR3 nucleotides: TGCGCCAGCAGCTTGGCGGCTCGGGGAGGGGTCGGGAATGAGCAGTTCTTC. The chain uses TRBV5-1 and TRBJ2-1; 7 bases are shared with TRBD2. The CDR3 sequence is 17 residues long. Germline trimming cut 0 bases from V and 7 bases from J; bases unmatched to any gene: 13. Germline-derived CDR1 and CDR2 are SGHRS and YFSETQ.